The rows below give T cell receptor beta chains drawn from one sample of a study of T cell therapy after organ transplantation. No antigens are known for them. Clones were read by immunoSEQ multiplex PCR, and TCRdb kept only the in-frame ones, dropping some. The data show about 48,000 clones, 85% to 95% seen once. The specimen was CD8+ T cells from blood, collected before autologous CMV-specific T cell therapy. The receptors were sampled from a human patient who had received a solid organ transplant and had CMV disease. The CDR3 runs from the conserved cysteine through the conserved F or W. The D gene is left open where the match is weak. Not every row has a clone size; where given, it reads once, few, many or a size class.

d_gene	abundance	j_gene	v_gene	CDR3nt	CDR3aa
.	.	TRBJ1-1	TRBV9	TGTGCCAGCAGCGGGTATCGGAGCGAAGCTTTCTTT	CASSGYRSEAFF
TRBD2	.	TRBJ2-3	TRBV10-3	TGTGCCATCAGACTAGCGGGAGGAGCAGATACGCAGTATTTT	CAIRLAGGADTQYF
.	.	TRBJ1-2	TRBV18	TGTGCCAGCTCACCAGGGGACACCCCTCTCTATGGCTACACCTTC	CASSPGDTPLYGYTF
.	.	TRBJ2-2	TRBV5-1	TGCGCCAGCAGCTTTTCCCGGAGGAACACCGGGGAGCTGTTTTTT	CASSFSRRNTGELFF
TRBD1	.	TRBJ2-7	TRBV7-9	TGTGCCAGCAGCATCGGACAGGGGAAGTTTTACGAGCAGTACTTC	CASSIGQGKFYEQYF
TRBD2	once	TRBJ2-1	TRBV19	TGTGCCAGTAGTTTAGCGGGAGGGCCCTACAATGAGCAGTTCTTC	CASSLAGGPYNEQFF
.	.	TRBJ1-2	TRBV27	TGTGCCAGCAGTTTATCTGCGACAGATACTTGGGGCTACACCTTC	CASSLSATDTWGYTF
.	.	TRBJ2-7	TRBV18	TGTGCCAGCTCACCAGCGGACATAGCCTACGAGCAGTACTTC	CASSPADIAYEQYF
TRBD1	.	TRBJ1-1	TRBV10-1	TGCGCCAGCAGCGAGACAGGGTGGACTGAAGCTTTCTTT	CASSETGWTEAFF
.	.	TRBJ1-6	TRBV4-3	TGCGCCAGCAGCCAGATACTTCGGGACACGGGCAATTCACCCCTCCACTTT	CASSQILRDTGNSPLHF
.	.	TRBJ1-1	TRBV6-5	TGTGCCAGCAGCGGGGTCCTGGGCAGGGCGGCTTTCTTT	CASSGVLGRAAFF
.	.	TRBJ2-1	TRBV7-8	TGTGCCAGCAGCTTGCTAGGGGCTTACAATGAGCAGTTCTTC	CASSLLGAYNEQFF
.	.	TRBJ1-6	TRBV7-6	TGTGCCAGCAGCTTAGAGGAGAGGAGCGTGTCACCCCTCCACTTT	CASSLEERSVSPLHF
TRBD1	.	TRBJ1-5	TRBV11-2	TGTGCCAGCAGCCGTGGGACAGGCTATAGCAATCAGCCCCAGCATTTT	CASSRGTGYSNQPQHF
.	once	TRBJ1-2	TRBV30	TGTGCCTGGTGCTTCGGACGGGATGGCTACACCTTC	CAWCFGRDGYTF
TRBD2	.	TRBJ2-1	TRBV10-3	TGTGCCATCAGTGAGTCCGAGCGGGAAATCTACAATGAGCAGTTCTTC	CAISESEREIYNEQFF
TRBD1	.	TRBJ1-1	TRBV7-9	TGTGCCAGCAGCCCTGGACAGGGAATTAACACTGAAGCTTTCTTT	CASSPGQGINTEAFF
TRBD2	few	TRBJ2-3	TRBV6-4	TGTGCCAGCAGCCGGACTAGCGGGAAAGATACGCAGTATTTT	CASSRTSGKDTQYF
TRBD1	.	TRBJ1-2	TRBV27	TGTGCCAGCAGTCCCCGGTTCTATGACAGGGACTATGGCTACACCTTC	CASSPRFYDRDYGYTF
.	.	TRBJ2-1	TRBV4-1	TGCGCCAGCAGCCAAGAGGGACCGCGTCCTGATGAGCAGTTCTTC	CASSQEGPRPDEQFF
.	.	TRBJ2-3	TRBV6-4	TGTGCCAGCAGTGACGACGGGACAACAGATACGCAGTATTTT	CASSDDGTTDTQYF
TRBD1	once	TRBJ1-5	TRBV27	TGTGCCAGCAGCCGGGACAGGAACCTCAATCAGCCCCAGCATTTT	CASSRDRNLNQPQHF
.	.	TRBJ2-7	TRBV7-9	TGTGCCAGCAGCTTAGACTGGCCCGAGCAGTACTTC	CASSLDWPEQYF
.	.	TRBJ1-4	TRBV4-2	TGTGCCAGCAGGAAGGGAGAATTTGAAAAACTGTTTTTT	CASRKGEFEKLFF
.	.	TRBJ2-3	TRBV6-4	TGTGCCAGCAGTGAGGGGGCAGCGGATACGCAGTATTTT	CASSEGAADTQYF
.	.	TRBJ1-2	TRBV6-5	TGTGCCAGCAGTTACAGCGGGGGAGGCTACACCTTC	CASSYSGGGYTF
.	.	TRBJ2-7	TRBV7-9	TGTGCCAGCAGCTTTCGAAACGAGCAGTACTTC	CASSFRNEQYF
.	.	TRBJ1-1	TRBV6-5	TGTGCCAGCAGTTACTCGACCGGGTTGAACACTGAAGCTTTCTTT	CASSYSTGLNTEAFF
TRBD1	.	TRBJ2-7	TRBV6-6	TGTGCCAGCAGTTACTCAACAACAGGGGGCCCCTACGAGCAGTACTTC	CASSYSTTGGPYEQYF
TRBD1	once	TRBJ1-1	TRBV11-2	TGTGCCAGCAGCTTAGACATTACAGGGGCTATTACTGAAGCTTTCTTT	CASSLDITGAITEAFF
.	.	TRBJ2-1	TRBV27	TGTGCCAGCAGTGACCTAGGCCCAATCTACAATGAGCAGTTCTTC	CASSDLGPIYNEQFF
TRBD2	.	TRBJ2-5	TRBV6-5	TGTGCCAGCAGCCCCTACGGACTAGCGGGGGAAACCCAGTACTTC	CASSPYGLAGETQYF
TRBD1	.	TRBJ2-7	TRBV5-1	TGCGCCAGCAGTCCCGGGACAGGAGGAAGCTCCTACGAGCAGTACTTC	CASSPGTGGSSYEQYF
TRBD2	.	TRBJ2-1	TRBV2	TGTGCCAGCAGAAAAACCGGGACTACGGTTGAGCAGTTCTTC	CASRKTGTTVEQFF
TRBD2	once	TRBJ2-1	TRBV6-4	TGTGCCAGCAGTGCCGGACTAGCGGGCTCCTACAATGAGCAGTTCTTC	CASSAGLAGSYNEQFF
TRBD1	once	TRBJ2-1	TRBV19	TGTGCCAGCCGACCGGACAGGGCGTCTGGTAATGAGCAGTTCTTC	CASRPDRASGNEQFF
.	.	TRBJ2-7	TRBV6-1	TGTGCCAGCAGTGAAGAGGGGGGTTCCTACGAGCAGTACTTC	CASSEEGGSYEQYF
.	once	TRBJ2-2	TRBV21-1	TGTGCCAGCAGCAAGCTAGCGGGTGTAAATGGAACCGGGGAGCTGTTTTTT	CASSKLAGVNGTGELFF
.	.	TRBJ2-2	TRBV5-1	TGCGCCAGCAGCTTGGCTATAGCGGCGAACACCGGGGAGCTGTTTTTT	CASSLAIAANTGELFF
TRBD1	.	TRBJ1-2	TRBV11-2	TGTGCCAGCAGCCCGACCCAGACAGGGGGCTATGGCTACACCTTC	CASSPTQTGGYGYTF
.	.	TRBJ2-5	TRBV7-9	TGTGCCAGCAGCTTAGCAGGGTTAGAGACCCAGTACTTC	CASSLAGLETQYF
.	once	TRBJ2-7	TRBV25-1	TGTGCCAGCAGTGAATATAACTACGAGCAGTACTTC	CASSEYNYEQYF
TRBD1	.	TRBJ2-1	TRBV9	TGTGCCAGCAGCGTCTCGGGACAGATATACAATGAGCAGTTCTTC	CASSVSGQIYNEQFF
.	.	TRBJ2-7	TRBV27	TGTGCCAGCAGTGAGACCGCAAACCACTCCTACGAGCAGTACTTC	CASSETANHSYEQYF
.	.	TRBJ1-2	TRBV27	TGTGCCAGCAGTTTATGGCCAGGGCCGTCCTATGGCTACACCTTC	CASSLWPGPSYGYTF
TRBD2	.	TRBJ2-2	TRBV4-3	TGCGCCCGCAGCCAAGCCGAGCGGGGGGGGGCCGGGGAGCTGTTTTTT	CARSQAERGGAGELFF
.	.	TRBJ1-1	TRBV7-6	TGTGCCAGCAGCACACAGGGTGATACTGAAGCTTTCTTT	CASSTQGDTEAFF
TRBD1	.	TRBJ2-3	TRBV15	TGTGCCACCAGCAGAGACCCCGGGACAGAAAGCACAGATACGCAGTATTTT	CATSRDPGTESTDTQYF
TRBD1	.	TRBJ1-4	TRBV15	TGTGCCACCAGCAGAGAAGGAGGACAGGGAAGTGAAAAACTGTTTTTT	CATSREGGQGSEKLFF
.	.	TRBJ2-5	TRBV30	TGTGCCTGGAGTGAAGGTCCGAGAGAGACCCAGTACTTC	CAWSEGPRETQYF
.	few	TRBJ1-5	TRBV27	TGTGCCAGCAGGACAGGTCCCAATCAGCCCCAGCATTTT	CASRTGPNQPQHF
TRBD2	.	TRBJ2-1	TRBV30	TGTGCCTGGAGTGCCGACACGGGGGGAGATTCCTACAATGAGCAGTTCTTC	CAWSADTGGDSYNEQFF
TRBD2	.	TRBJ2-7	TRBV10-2	TGCGCCAGCAGTTTAGCGGGAGGGAGCTCCTACGAGCAGTACTTC	CASSLAGGSSYEQYF